This paragraph reports one T cell receptor (beta chain). The CDR3 length is 16 residues. The germline CDR1 and CDR2 sequences are SGHTA and FQGTGA. This sample is part of a study of blood T cell repertoires in COVID-19. As for the study in general: The United States, Italy and Spain were the sources of the acute and convalescent COVID-19 samples.

How the authors handled the data: Cell counts per sample came from amplifying reference gene primers. The table came from immunoSEQ multiplex PCR; TCRdb's copy has only in-frame clones and leaves some out. V, J and clone size derive from that table, while D and trimming were established from the DNA sequence. This sample yields over 200,000 clones, of which 88% are seen a single time; about 2.5% belongs to the top ten. This clonotype originated in an older woman with acute or convalescent COVID-19. The chain has TRBV7-3 and TRBJ1-5, with TRBD1 matching over 7 bases. Sample: peripheral blood. The CDR3 here is CDTPERPGGTNQPQHF. As DNA, the CDR3 is TGTGACACTCCTGAACGACCAGGGGGTACAAATCAGCCCCAGCATTTT.